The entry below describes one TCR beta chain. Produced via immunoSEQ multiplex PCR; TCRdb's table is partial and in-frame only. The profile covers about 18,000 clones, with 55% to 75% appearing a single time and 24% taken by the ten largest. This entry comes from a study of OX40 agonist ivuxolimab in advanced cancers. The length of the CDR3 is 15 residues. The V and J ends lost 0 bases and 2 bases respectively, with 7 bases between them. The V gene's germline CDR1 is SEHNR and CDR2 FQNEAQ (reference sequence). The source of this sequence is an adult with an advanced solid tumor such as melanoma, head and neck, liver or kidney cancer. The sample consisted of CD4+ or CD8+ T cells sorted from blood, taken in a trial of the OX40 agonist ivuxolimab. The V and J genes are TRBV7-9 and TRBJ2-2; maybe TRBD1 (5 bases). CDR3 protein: CASSLAQGNTGELFF. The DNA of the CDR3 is TGTGCCAGCAGCTTAGCTCAGGGAAACACCGGGGAGCTGTTTTTT.